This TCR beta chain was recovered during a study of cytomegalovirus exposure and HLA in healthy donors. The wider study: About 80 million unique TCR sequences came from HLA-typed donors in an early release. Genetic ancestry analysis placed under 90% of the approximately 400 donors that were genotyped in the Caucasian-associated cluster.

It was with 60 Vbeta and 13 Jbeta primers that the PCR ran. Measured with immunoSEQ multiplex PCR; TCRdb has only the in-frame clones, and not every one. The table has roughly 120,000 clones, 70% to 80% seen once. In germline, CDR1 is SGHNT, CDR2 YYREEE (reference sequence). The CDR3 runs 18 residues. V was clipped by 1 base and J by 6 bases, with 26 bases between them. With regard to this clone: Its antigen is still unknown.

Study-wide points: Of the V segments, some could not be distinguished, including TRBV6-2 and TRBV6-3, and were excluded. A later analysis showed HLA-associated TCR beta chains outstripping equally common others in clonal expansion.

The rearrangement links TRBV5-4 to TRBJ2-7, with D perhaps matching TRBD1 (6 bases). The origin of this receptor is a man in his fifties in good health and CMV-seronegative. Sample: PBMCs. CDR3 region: CASSLTGWEEYEQGEQYF. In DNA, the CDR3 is TGTGCCAGCAGCTTGACAGGGTGGGAAGAATACGAGCAAGGCGAGCAGTACTTC.